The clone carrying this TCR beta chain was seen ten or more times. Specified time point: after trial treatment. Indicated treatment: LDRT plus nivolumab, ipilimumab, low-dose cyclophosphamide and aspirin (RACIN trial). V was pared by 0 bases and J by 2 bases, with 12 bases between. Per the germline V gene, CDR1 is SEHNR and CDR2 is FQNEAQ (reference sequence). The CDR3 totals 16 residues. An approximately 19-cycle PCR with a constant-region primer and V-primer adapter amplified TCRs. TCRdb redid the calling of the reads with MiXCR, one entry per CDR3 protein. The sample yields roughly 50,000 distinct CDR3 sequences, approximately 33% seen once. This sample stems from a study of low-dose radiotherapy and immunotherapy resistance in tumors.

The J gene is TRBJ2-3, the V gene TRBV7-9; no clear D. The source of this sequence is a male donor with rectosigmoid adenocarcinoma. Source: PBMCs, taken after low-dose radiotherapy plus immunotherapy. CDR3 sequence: CASSLAAGRATDTQYF. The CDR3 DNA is TGTGCCAGCAGCTTAGCCGCAGGTAGGGCCACAGATACGCAGTATTTT.